The 5 T cell receptor beta chains presented below share a single source sample, sequenced in a study of CXCR3-negative and CXCR3-positive naive CD8 T cells. The method, 5' RACE with UMI labels, was used to prepare the TRB cDNA libraries. From its re-call of the 5' RACE reads, TCRdb lists each CDR3 protein once, without DNA. The specimen's table records 45,000 to 70,000 distinct CDR3 sequences. The sample comprised memory CD8+ T cells from blood. These receptors all stem from a human donor in good health. Some clones in this sample may be carry-over from other donors' samples.

The chain couples TRBV15 to TRBJ1-4. The CDR3 runs to 15 residues. Germline-derived CDR1 and CDR2 are LNHNV and YYDKDF (reference sequence). The CDR3 protein is CATSRGIATNEKLFF.

V is TRBV30 and J is TRBJ2-1; absent DNA, TCRdb's TRBD1 call cannot be checked. CDR3 length: 11 amino acids. Looked up from germline, CDR1 is GTSNPN and CDR2 is SVGIG (reference sequence). The CDR3 loop reads CAWSTGASCFF.

The gene calls are TRBV5-5 and TRBJ2-7; TCRdb selects TRBD1, and the lack of DNA leaves this call unchecked. The CDR3 loop spans 13 amino acids. Germline CDR1 and CDR2: SGHKS and YYEKEE (reference sequence). CDR3 sequence: CASSYRQAYEQYF.

The V call is TRBV6-2 or TRBV6-3, the J call TRBJ2-1; TCRdb gives TRBD2 as the D gene, but with no DNA this cannot be confirmed. This CDR3 is 14 amino acids long. From germline, CDR1 is MNHEY and CDR2 SVGEGT. The CDR3 here is CASSLQLAVNEQFF.

The rearrangement uses TRBV28 and TRBJ1-5; TCRdb's assignment of TRBD1 cannot be checked, as there is no DNA. CDR1 and CDR2 from the germline V gene are MDHEN and SYDVKM. The CDR3 runs 15 residues. The CDR3 sequence: CASSFDRDSNQPQHF.